This T cell receptor beta chain was sequenced in a study of blood T cell repertoires in COVID-19. Across the whole study: COVID-19 samples from acute and convalescent phases originated in the United States, Italy and Spain. In each case, the material was cDNA or gDNA derived from T cells, B-cell-depleted T cells, or PBMCs.

The germline V gene encodes CDR1 SGHTA and CDR2 FQGNSA. This CDR3 has 16 amino acids. Trimming removed 3 bases from V and 0 bases from J, with 11 bases in between. In the original processing: Estimation of nucleated cell counts was performed using reference gene primer amplification. Data came from immunoSEQ multiplex PCR; TCRdb stores just in-frame clones and leaves some out. V and J calls and clone size are as listed in that table; D and trimming were resolved from the DNA. The sample has about 130,000 clones, about four fifths seen once. The sequenced sample consisted of peripheral blood. The TCR comes from a man between 35 and 55 years old with active or convalescent COVID-19. The rearrangement joins TRBV7-2 to TRBJ2-2; a weak D match, TRBD2 (6 bases). Written as DNA, the CDR3 is TGTGCCAGCAGCTTCTTAGCGGCTACGAACACCGGGGAGCTGTTTTTT. The encoded protein is CASSFLAATNTGELFF.